The 18 T cell receptor beta chains in this list originate from one sample, sequenced in a study of T-cell reconstitution after alpha-beta-depleted transplantation in children. The library targeted TCRbeta and was prepared with unique molecular identifiers. MiXCR, applied by TCRdb to the PCR reads, yields one record per CDR3 protein. The table records around 94,000 distinct CDR3 sequences, approximately 6% of them present only once. This sample comprised PBMCs, mostly from graft donor cells, obtained 60 days after TCRalphabeta/CD19-depleted stem cell transplant. Receptors were obtained from a female patient aged 2 to 10 who had a stem cell transplant for Fanconi anemia, so the T cells may come from the graft donor.

The sample holds a few counts of this clonotype. This rearrangement joins TRBV6-5 to TRBJ2-7; D is undetermined. CDR3 length equals 14 residues. Germline V gene sequence: CDR1 MNHEY, CDR2 SVGAGI. V shed 0 bases and J shed 1 base, with 7 bases lying between them. CDR3 protein: CASSYSAVSYEQYF. In DNA, the CDR3 is TGTGCCAGCAGTTACTCTGCAGTATCCTACGAGCAGTACTTC.

This clonotype was seen repeatedly, ten times or more. CDR3 amino acids: CASSVRPLVTETQYF. In DNA form, the CDR3 reads TGTGCCAGCAGCGTTAGACCGCTAGTGACAGAGACCCAGTACTTC. The rearrangement joins TRBV9 to TRBJ2-5; D gene uncertain. This CDR3 spans 15 amino acids. Trimming cost V 2 bases and J 4 bases, with 15 bases left between them. Per the germline V gene, CDR1 is SGDLS and CDR2 is YYNGEE.

Points on this clonotype: Since a much larger clone is just one base distant, this may be a read error. For the CDR3, the DNA is TGTGCCAACAGCTTACGGGCAGGGATTGAAGCTTTCTTT. Translated: CANSLRAGIEAFF. This sequence joins TRBV7-2 and TRBJ1-1; D is perhaps TRBD1 (5 bases). CDR1 SGHTA and CDR2 FQGNSA come from the germline V gene. CDR3 length: 13 residues.

This clonotype was found a few times. The chain links TRBV30 to TRBJ2-3; TRBD2 is a possible D gene (5 bases). The CDR3 runs to 12 residues. The germline gives CDR1 GTSNPN, CDR2 SVGIG (reference sequence). V gave up 1 base and J gave up 6 bases, with 8 bases separating them. CDR3 sequence (DNA): TGTGCCTGGAGTGGAGGGTGGGATACGCAGTATTTT. Encoded protein: CAWSGGWDTQYF. The full variable domain, rest sourced from reference TRBV30 and TRBJ2-3, is SQTIHQWPATLVQPVGSPLSLECTVEGTSNPNLYWYRQAAGRGLQLLFYSVGIGQISSEVPQNLSASRPQDRQFILSSKKLLLSDSGFYLCAWSGGWDTQYFGPGTRLTVL.

With respect to this clonotype: Just one base apart from a much larger clone, this may be a read error. The genes are TRBV30 and TRBJ2-1, with 14 nucleotides matching TRBD2. The germline V gene has CDR1 GTSNPN and CDR2 SVGIG (reference sequence). The CDR3 has 13 residues. Written as DNA, the CDR3 is TGTGCCGGGACTAGCGGGAGCTACTATGAGCAGTTCTTC. This translates into CAGTSGSYYEQFF. The entire variable domain, with the rest obtained from reference TRBV30 and TRBJ2-1, is as follows: SQTIHQWPATLVQPVGSPLSLECTVEGTSNPNLYWYRQAAGRGLQLLFYSVGIGQISSEVPQNLSASRPQDRQFILSSKKLLLSDSGFYLCAGTSGSYYEQFFGPGTRLTVL.

This chain links TRBV5-1 with TRBJ2-7; D not resolved. Germline CDR1 is SGHRS and CDR2 is YFSETQ. The CDR3 length is 14 residues. Trimming removed 1 base at V and 2 bases at J, with 10 bases between. CDR3 region: CASSLINSAYEQYF. CDR3 DNA sequence: TGCGCCAGCAGCTTGATAAACAGTGCCTACGAGCAGTACTTC.

This clonotype was counted between two and nine times. The chain is built from TRBV12-3 or TRBV12-4 and TRBJ2-4, with 9 positions matching TRBD1. V lost 3 bases and J lost 9; bases outside the gene matches: 9. The CDR3 runs 15 residues. The CDR3 nucleotides are TGTGCCAGCAGTTTCCGGACAGGGGCGGGTAGCATTCAGTACTTC. Protein product: CASSFRTGAGSIQYF.

This clonotype was recorded many times. This rearrangement joins TRBV10-3 to TRBJ2-3, with 15 bases identical to TRBD2. Germline V gene data show CDR1 as ENHRY and CDR2 as SYGVKD. The CDR3 covers 19 residues. J lost 2 bases, V lost 10 bases, and 16 bases had no gene match. CDR3 protein: CATTRERTSGRVLTDTQYF. The CDR3 coding sequence is TGTGCCACCACAAGGGAGAGGACTAGCGGGAGGGTGCTCACAGATACGCAGTATTTT.

The chain employs TRBV5-1 and TRBJ2-2, with D uncertain. CDR1 is SGHRS and CDR2 is YFSETQ in the germline V gene. The germline V and J ends were trimmed by 6 bases and 7 bases, with 16 bases remaining between them. The CDR3 is 14 residues long. The CDR3 region has the DNA TGCGCCAGCATTTGGAGTGAGGTTGGCGGGGAGCTGTTTTTT. It encodes CASIWSEVGGELFF.

This clonotype was recorded many times. V usage is TRBV15 and J usage is TRBJ2-7; 9 bases line up with TRBD1. V lost 0 bases, J lost 2 bases, and 5 bases stayed unmatched. CDR1 and CDR2 (germline): LNHNV, YYDKDF (reference sequence). The CDR3 runs to 16 residues. The CDR3 is CATSRETGGLTYEQYF. Written as DNA, the CDR3 is TGTGCCACCAGCAGAGAGACAGGGGGTCTGACCTACGAGCAGTACTTC.

This clonotype has ten or more counts. This chain uses TRBV29-1 with TRBJ2-5; D is ambiguous. Looked up from germline, CDR1 is SQVTM and CDR2 is ANQGSEA. V lost 6 bases, J lost 7 bases, and 18 bases lay in between. This CDR3 contains 13 residues. CDR3 loop: CSVETDPDATQYF. The CDR3 DNA reads TGCAGCGTAGAGACGGACCCAGATGCGACCCAGTACTTC.

This rearrangement joins TRBV29-1 to TRBJ1-1; D is unresolved. CDR3 length equals 13 residues. Between the trimmed V and J ends, which lost 3 bases and 2 bases, there was a span of 10 bases. CDR1 and CDR2 from the germline V gene are SQVTM and ANQGSEA. The CDR3 spells CSVDGRLNTEAFF. As DNA, the CDR3 is TGCAGCGTTGACGGCCGTCTTAACACTGAAGCTTTCTTT.

This clonotype was observed many times. The chain couples TRBV12-3 or TRBV12-4 to TRBJ1-3; D is unresolved. V lost 3 bases, J lost 2 bases, and 11 bases lay in between. CDR3 length: 15 residues. The CDR3 DNA follows: TGTGCCAGCAGTTTCCGGCAAACCACTGGAAACACCATATATTTT. Protein product: CASSFRQTTGNTIYF.

This clonotype was counted at least ten times. The gene calls are TRBV28 and TRBJ2-5, with 8 nucleotides matching TRBD2. V gave up 3 bases and J gave up 4 bases; unmatched junction bases: 10. Germline values: CDR1 MDHEN, CDR2 SYDVKM. The CDR3 sequence is 16 residues long. CDR3 region: CASSFPTAGVLETQYF. CDR3 nucleotide sequence: TGTGCCAGCAGTTTCCCTACAGCGGGAGTCCTAGAGACCCAGTACTTC.

This clonotype came up many times. The rearrangement joins TRBV4-2 to TRBJ2-4; tentative D call: TRBD1 (5 bases). The CDR3 covers 18 residues. The V gene's germline CDR1 is LGHNA and CDR2 YNFKEQ. V lost 0 bases to trimming and J lost 4 bases, with 19 bases between them. CDR3 bases: TGTGCCAGCAGCCAAGATCCCCTCGGCACAGGCGGTAAAAACATTCAGTACTTC. This encodes CASSQDPLGTGGKNIQYF.

The table lists this clonotype with a few counts. This chain joins TRBV30 and TRBJ1-4; TRBD1 aligns across 7 bases. Germline CDR1 is GTSNPN and CDR2 is SVGIG (reference sequence). The junction had 6 bases not matched to a gene; V was cut back by 0 bases and J by 8 bases. There are 14 residues in the CDR3. The CDR3 nucleotides are TGTGCCTGGAGTGTACGAGGACAGGAGGAAAAACTGTTTTTT. Translating gives CAWSVRGQEEKLFF.

By share, this clonotype ranks as medium-sized (0.01 to 0.1%). The V and J genes are TRBV15 and TRBJ2-7, with D possibly being TRBD1 (5 bases). Germline V gene sequence: CDR1 LNHNV, CDR2 YYDKDF (reference sequence). This CDR3 region has 15 residues. With 0 bases removed from V and 3 bases from J, the gap between germline ends came to 12 bases. DNA for the CDR3: TGTGCCACCAGCAGAGATCTCAGGGTGGACTACGAGCAGTACTTC. Protein product: CATSRDLRVDYEQYF. Drawing the rest from reference TRBV15 and TRBJ2-7, the complete variable domain is DAMVIQNPRYQVTQFGKPVTLSCSQTLNHNVMYWYQQKSSQAPKLLFHYYDKDFNNEADTPDNFQSRRPNTSFCFLDIRSPGLGDTAMYLCATSRDLRVDYEQYFGPGTRLTVT.

In its sample, this clonotype was seen many times. The J gene is TRBJ2-5, the V gene TRBV7-8; D possibly corresponds to TRBD1 (6 bases). The CDR3 spans 15 residues. Germline lookup yields CDR1 SGHVS and CDR2 FQNEAQ. The V end lost 3 bases, the J end lost 1 base, and 12 bases lay between the germline ends. This CDR3 reads CASSFVTGLQETQYF. The DNA for the CDR3 is TGTGCCAGCAGCTTCGTTACAGGGCTCCAAGAGACCCAGTACTTC.